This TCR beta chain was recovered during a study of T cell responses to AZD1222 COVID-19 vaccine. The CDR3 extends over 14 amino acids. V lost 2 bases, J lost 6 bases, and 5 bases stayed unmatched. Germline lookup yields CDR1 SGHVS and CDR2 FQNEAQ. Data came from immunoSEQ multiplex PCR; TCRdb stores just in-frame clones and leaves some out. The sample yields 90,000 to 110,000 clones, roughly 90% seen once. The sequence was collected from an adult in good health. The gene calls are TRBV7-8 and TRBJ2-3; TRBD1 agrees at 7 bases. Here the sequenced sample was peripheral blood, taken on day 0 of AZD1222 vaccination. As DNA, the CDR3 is TGTGCCAGCAGCTTAATAACAGGGGTGGATACGCAGTATTTT. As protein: CASSLITGVDTQYF.